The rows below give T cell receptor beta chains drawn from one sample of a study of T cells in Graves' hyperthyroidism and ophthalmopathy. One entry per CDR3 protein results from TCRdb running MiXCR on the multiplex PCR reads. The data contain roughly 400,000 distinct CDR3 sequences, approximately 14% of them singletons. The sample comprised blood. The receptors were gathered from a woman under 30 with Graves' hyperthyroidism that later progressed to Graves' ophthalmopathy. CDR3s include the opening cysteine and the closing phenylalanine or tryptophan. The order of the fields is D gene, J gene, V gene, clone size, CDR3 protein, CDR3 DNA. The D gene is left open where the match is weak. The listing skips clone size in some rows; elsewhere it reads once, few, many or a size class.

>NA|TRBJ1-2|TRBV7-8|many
CASSLDGNYGYTF
TGTGCCAGCAGCTTAGACGGAAACTATGGCTACACCTTC
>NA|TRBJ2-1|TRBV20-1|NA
CSARDPAVGGDQFF
TGCAGTGCTAGAGATCCCGCGGTCGGGGGCGATCAGTTCTTC
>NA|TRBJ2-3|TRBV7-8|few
CASSGSRDILTDTQYF
TGTGCCAGCAGCGGAAGCCGGGACATTCTCACAGATACGCAGTATTTT
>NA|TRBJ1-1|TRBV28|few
CASTPGGKNTEAFF
TGTGCCAGCACTCCTGGGGGGAAGAACACTGAAGCTTTCTTT
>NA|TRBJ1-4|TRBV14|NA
CASSHIGEKLFF
TGTGCCAGCAGCCATATAGGTGAAAAACTGTTTTTT
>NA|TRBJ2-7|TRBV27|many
CASSSTIYEQYF
TGTGCCAGCAGTTCAACAATCTACGAGCAGTACTTC
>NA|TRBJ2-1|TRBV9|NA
CASSVSWGNEQFF
TGTGCCAGCAGCGTATCCTGGGGAAATGAGCAGTTCTTC
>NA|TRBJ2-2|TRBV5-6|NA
CASSPNMGPLRTGELFF
TGTGCCAGCAGCCCTAATATGGGACCCTTGAGGACCGGGGAGCTGTTTTTT
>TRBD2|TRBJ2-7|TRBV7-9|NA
CASSLSRLAGGPYGQYF
TGTGCCAGCAGCTTATCGCGCCTAGCGGGAGGGCCCTACGGGCAGTACTTC
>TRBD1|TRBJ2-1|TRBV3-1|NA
CASSHTGQGYEQFF
TGTGCCAGCAGCCACACGGGACAGGGCTACGAGCAGTTCTTC
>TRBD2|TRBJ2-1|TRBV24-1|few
CATRASGGNEQFF
TGTGCCACCAGGGCTAGCGGGGGGAATGAGCAGTTCTTC
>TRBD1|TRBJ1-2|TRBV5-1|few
CASSPATGENYGYTF
TGCGCCAGCAGCCCGGCGACAGGGGAGAACTATGGCTACACCTTC
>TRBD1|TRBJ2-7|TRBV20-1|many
CSAGNRDRGLEQYF
TGCAGTGCTGGCAACCGGGACAGGGGGCTCGAGCAGTACTTC
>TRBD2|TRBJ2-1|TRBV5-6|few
CASSLILAEGPAHNEQFF
TGTGCCAGCAGCTTGATCCTAGCGGAGGGACCCGCTCACAATGAGCAGTTCTTC
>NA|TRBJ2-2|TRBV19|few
CASSQGTLNTGELFF
TGTGCCAGTAGTCAGGGGACACTGAACACCGGGGAGCTGTTTTTT
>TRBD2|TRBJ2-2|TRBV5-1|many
CASSLVAGANTGELFF
TGCGCCAGCAGCTTGGTAGCGGGGGCTAACACCGGGGAGCTGTTTTTT
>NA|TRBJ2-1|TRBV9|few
CASSVGGRGPNNEQFF
TGTGCCAGCAGCGTAGGGGGGAGAGGTCCCAACAATGAGCAGTTCTTC
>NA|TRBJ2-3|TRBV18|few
CASSPSLSPTDTQYF
TGTGCCAGCTCACCCTCGTTAAGCCCCACAGATACGCAGTATTTT
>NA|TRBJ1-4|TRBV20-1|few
CSARPDQGEKLFF
TGCAGTGCTAGACCTGATCAGGGTGAAAAACTGTTTTTT
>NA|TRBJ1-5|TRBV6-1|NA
CASSAGGSSQPQHF
TGTGCCAGCAGTGCCGGGGGCTCGAGTCAGCCCCAGCATTTT
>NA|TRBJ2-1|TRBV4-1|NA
CASSQEAGVYGSNEQFF
TGCGCCAGCAGCCAAGAAGCTGGGGTATACGGGTCCAATGAGCAGTTCTTC
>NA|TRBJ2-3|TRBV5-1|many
CASSLDRTVTDTQYF
TGCGCCAGCAGCTTGGACCGGACTGTCACAGATACGCAGTATTTT
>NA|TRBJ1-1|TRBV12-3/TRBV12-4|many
CASTRGLGGASTEAFF
TGTGCCAGCACCCGGGGGCTCGGGGGCGCCAGCACTGAAGCTTTCTTT
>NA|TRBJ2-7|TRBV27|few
CASSLASQTYEQYF
TGTGCCAGCAGTTTGGCTAGCCAGACCTACGAGCAGTACTTC
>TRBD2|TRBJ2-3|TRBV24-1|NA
CATSDGLAGGTDTQYF
TGTGCCACCAGTGACGGACTAGCGGGAGGAACAGATACGCAGTATTTT
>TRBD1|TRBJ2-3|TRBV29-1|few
CSVGPGGDRGGHTQYF
TGCAGCGTTGGCCCCGGGGGGGACAGGGGAGGTCATACGCAGTATTTT
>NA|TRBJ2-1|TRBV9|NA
CTSSVVSNGNEQFF
TGTACCAGCAGCGTAGTTAGTAATGGGAATGAGCAGTTCTTC
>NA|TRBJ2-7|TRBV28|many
CASGNRISYEQYF
TGTGCCAGCGGAAACAGGATCTCCTACGAGCAGTACTTC